This T cell receptor beta chain was identified during a study of blood T cells in healthy people across ages. V was pared by 6 bases and J by 2 bases, with 15 bases between. Germline-derived CDR1 and CDR2 are SGHTA and FQGNSA. There are 15 residues in the CDR3. A second 7 to 11 cycle PCR used barcoded and J-beta primers. One entry per CDR3 protein results from TCRdb running MiXCR on the 5' RACE reads. The sample consists of hundreds of thousands of distinct CDR3 sequences, approximately 52% of them appearing once. The material sequenced was blood. The genes are TRBV7-2 and TRBJ2-3, with a weak D call TRBD2 (6 bases). The source of this sequence is an elderly woman in good health. The CDR3 nucleotides are TGTGCCAGCAGTTCGGACCCTAGCGACACAGATACGCAGTATTTT. It translates to CASSSDPSDTDTQYF.